The source of this T cell receptor (beta chain) is a study of technical replicates of blood from a handful of donors. This CDR3 is 14 amino acids long. CDR1 and CDR2 from the germline V gene are SGHRS and YFSETQ. The V gene end was trimmed by 4 bases and the J gene end by 2 bases; junction bases not matched to a gene: 4. Only in-frame clones appear in the TCRdb table, and some are missing; sequencing was by immunoSEQ multiplex PCR. The table shows roughly 64,000 clones, with 80% to 90% occurring only once. This receptor was taken from a human donor in good health. Some clones in this sample may be carry-over from other donors' samples. The rearrangement links TRBV5-1 to TRBJ1-2; TRBD1 agrees at 8 bases. Specimen: PBMCs. CDR3 sequence: CASSTRQGNYGYTF. CDR3 in DNA: TGCGCCAGCAGCACCAGACAGGGGAACTATGGCTACACCTTC.